The T cell receptor beta chain under discussion was sequenced for a study of shared clonotypes between healthy human individuals (TCRdb year 2020). For the wider study: A couple of women and a few men aged 18 to 49 years were included in the cohort. The study deeply sequenced blood TCR repertoires of five healthy adults to estimate repertoire size and the extent of clonotype sharing between individuals. Between about 0.94 and 8.9 billion PBMCs per donor were obtained by leukapheresis. For each donor, CD4 naive and CD4 memory were each run on three plates, CD8 naive on two plates, and CD8 memory on one plate. To increase sequencing depth and limit assay-specific biases, different laboratories used diverse techniques to prepare libraries and sequence TCR repertoires. Results the study describes overall, beyond this receptor: Pairwise subsampling led to the expectation that sequencing depth would affect the degree of clonotype sharing among donors. Rarefaction of sorted-subset datasets indicated incomplete sequencing despite the large sequencing depth. The genetic and exposure-history diversity represented was limited by the small number of donors. Sampling was restricted to blood, and TCR repertoires in tissue are likely to differ from TCR repertoires in blood. Estimated clonotype richness was generally larger for naive than for memory subsets. Compared with non-shared clonotypes, the clonotypes found in all four sorted-subset donors had higher generation probabilities. Sharing across several donors was observed for about 5% of naive CD4, under 4% of naive CD8, around 2.5% of memory CD4, and roughly 0.43% of memory CD8 clonotypes.

The donors were healthy, HIV-negative adults with no recently reported acute infections or vaccinations. Only Caucasian adults living in Nashville, Tennessee, USA were represented among the donors. CD4+ T cells were enriched by magnetic negative selection, after which naive cells were positively selected on CD45RA and the negative fraction was taken as the memory subset. Blood was obtained by leukapheresis, after which PBMCs were separated by Ficoll-Histopaque density gradient centrifugation and cryopreserved in liquid nitrogen vapor phase. Analytical flow cytometry was used to check the purity and quantity of each magnetically sorted T cell population. From each sorted fraction, genomic DNA was isolated and quantified by UV absorbance on a Nanodrop 2000c. Trimming costs V 4 bases and J 2 bases, and their ends lie 8 bases apart. CDR1 and CDR2 are read off the germline V gene (reference sequence) as SGHNT and YYREEE. The CDR3 sequence holds 13 residues, the cysteine and phenylalanine included. The retained sequence is limited to the CDR3, 39 bases, with the frame set at the first base.

This clone came up many times. This receptor's antigen is unknown. No base qualities exist here, and no much larger clone lies one base off it. Using the deep immunoSEQ assay, multiplex PCR amplified TCR CDR3 regions from genomic DNA. For each cell subset, the extracted genomic DNA was distributed evenly across all wells of several immunoSEQ 96-well plates, and each plate served as one replicate. Each replicate PCR for sorted subsets received about 180 ng genomic DNA, equal to about 30,000 T cell genomes. Purified libraries were quantified with a Qubit 3.0 fluorometer, sized on a Bioanalyzer 2100, and re-quantified with the KAPA Library Quantification kit. A separate single-read 150-cycle Illumina NextSeq 550 flow cell was used to sequence each immunoSEQ 96-well plate. For the original study's pipeline: The immunoSEQ output contained only junctional sequences without quality scores, so filtering could not match that applied to full-length reads. To assign V/J genes and CDR3, sequences were annotated against IMGT germline references using PyIR, a Python wrapper for IgBLAST v1.9. Reads were removed for weak V/J assignments (E-value above 1e-6), missing CDR3, stop codons, out-of-frame junctions, or ambiguous translated residues. V3J clonotypes were defined by identical inferred V gene, J gene, and CDR3 amino acid sequence. Percentage overlap between repertoires was computed as shared unique clonotypes divided by the size of the smaller repertoire. RTK rarefaction, the Chao1 estimator, and Recon v2.1 estimates of unobserved clonotypes were used to assess repertoire richness. Generation probabilities were computed with OLGA for all TCRbeta clonotypes obtained by the gDNA method from a handful of donors. TCRdb took over this immuneACCESS table, retaining in-frame rearrangements with V and J assigned. Such tables are incomplete; in checked studies, under half of the missing clones stem from an unresolved V gene, and the remainder is unexplained. The V and J calls and the clone size are those of that table, but D and trimming were determined from the DNA. The sample table lists around 720,000 clones, around 73% of them with a count of one. Clones ranked in the top ten supply around 2% of the sample.

The receptor was isolated from a young woman in good health. The sequenced sample was memory CD4+ T cells sorted from blood. The cell subset or site label, as the study defines it: CD45RA-negative fraction. Recombination joined TRBV5-4 with TRBJ2-3; the D gene remains uncertain. The bases read TGTGCCAGCAGCCCGGATTTCACAGATACGCAGTATTTT. Translated, it reads CASSPDFTDTQYF.